Listed here are 26 T cell receptor beta chains from one sample, sequenced in a study of T cells after yellow fever vaccination. Each CDR3 protein is one row after TCRdb ran MiXCR on the 5' RACE reads. The data contain some 300,000 distinct CDR3 sequences, roughly 8.3% of them seen just once; the ten biggest clones take up around 17%. Specimen: PBMCs, collected around 45 days after the first yellow fever vaccination. These receptors were taken from a man aged 18 to 30 who received the YFV17D yellow fever vaccine.

This clonotype was counted a few times. The chain links TRBV20-1 to TRBJ2-7, with TRBD1 matching over 9 bases. Per germline, CDR1 DFQATT and CDR2 SNEGSKA (reference sequence). Germline trimming cut 6 bases from V and 9 bases from J; bases unmatched to any gene: 9. The CDR3 consists of 12 residues. Here the CDR3 reads CSANTDRGRQYV. The CDR3 DNA reads TGCAGTGCCAATACCGACAGGGGGAGGCAGTACGTC.

This clonotype was seen repeatedly, ten times or more. V gene TRBV21-1 combines with J gene TRBJ2-3; TRBD1 reflects the table's D call only, with no check against the DNA. TRBV21-1 is a pseudogene locus. The CDR3 is made up of 14 amino acids. CDR3 protein: CANFSGTRTDTQYF. The CDR3 DNA reads as TGTGCCAACTTCTCGGGGACAAGGACAGATACGCAGTATTTT.

The chain couples TRBV7-3 to TRBJ2-4, with 8 bases fitting TRBD2. V lost 3 bases and J lost 6; bases outside the gene matches: 7. This CDR3 region has 15 residues. CDR1 is SGHTA and CDR2 is FQGTGA in the germline V gene. This chain's CDR3 is CASSFGGGRGNIQYF. CDR3 coding DNA: TGTGCCAGCAGCTTCGGGGGGGGGCGAGGAAACATTCAGTACTTC.

V is TRBV6-2 or TRBV6-3 and J is TRBJ2-1; possible D gene TRBD2, 6 bases. Trimming removed 8 bases at V and 8 bases at J, with 10 bases between. Germline CDR1 MNHEY, CDR2 SVGEGT. The CDR3 has 11 amino acids. The CDR3 DNA reads as TGTGCCAGCGCCGGGGGTCATGAGCAGTTCTTC. Translation gives CASAGGHEQFF.

The rearrangement joins TRBV20-1 to TRBJ1-2, with D possibly being TRBD1 (5 bases). The V end was cut by 3 bases, the J end by 4 bases, with 15 bases between. The CDR3 is 14 residues long. Germline V gene sequence: CDR1 DFQATT, CDR2 SNEGSKA (reference sequence). The CDR3 bases are TGCAGTGCTAGTGATCGTGGGGGAAGCTATGGCTACACCTTC. It translates to CSASDRGGSYGYTF.

This clonotype was detected only a few times. The chain has TRBV4-1 and TRBJ2-2; D is perhaps TRBD1 (5 bases). The V end lost 0 bases, the J end lost 5 bases, and 13 bases lay between the germline ends. Germline lookup yields CDR1 MGHRA and CDR2 YSYEKL. The CDR3 runs to 16 residues. CDR3 protein: CASSQDWQGRTGELFF. Written as DNA, the CDR3 is TGCGCCAGCAGCCAAGATTGGCAGGGTAGGACCGGGGAGCTGTTTTTT.

The table lists this clonotype with a few counts. The chain joins TRBV5-6 to TRBJ1-2; D unclear. The CDR3 covers 13 residues. The germline gives CDR1 SGHDT, CDR2 YYEEEE. Trimming pared 6 bases from V and 5 bases from J, leaving 14 bases between. The CDR3 bases are TGTGCCAGCACCCAGAGGGAGAGATATGGCTACACCTTC. Protein: CASTQRERYGYTF.

This clonotype was seen a few times. The J gene is TRBJ2-7, the V gene TRBV11-2; 7 bases line up with TRBD1. V shed 5 bases, J shed 2 bases, and the junction held 12 bases outside the gene matches. Germline-derived CDR1 and CDR2 are SGHAT and FQNNGV. The CDR3 spans 16 residues. The CDR3 loop reads CASSPVTGMRPYEQYF. As DNA, the CDR3 is TGTGCCAGCAGCCCAGTGACAGGGATGAGGCCCTACGAGCAGTACTTC.

V and J are TRBV7-8 and TRBJ2-2; the D gene is possibly TRBD2 (7 bases). Germline CDR1 is SGHVS and CDR2 is FQNEAQ. CDR3 size: 15 residues. V gave up 1 base and J gave up 7 bases, with 13 bases separating them. CDR3 loop: CASSLGGGAGGELFF. The CDR3, as DNA: TGTGCCAGCAGCTTAGGTGGGGGGGCCGGCGGGGAGCTGTTTTTT.

This clonotype was seen more than once but under ten times. The chain combines TRBV7-2 with TRBJ2-7; D not certain. Germline V gives CDR1 SGHTA, CDR2 FQGNSA. V shed 5 bases and J shed 3 bases, with 5 bases lying between them. This CDR3 region has 11 residues. The chain's CDR3 is CASSEYYEQYF. DNA for the CDR3: TGTGCCAGCAGCGAATACTACGAGCAGTACTTC. The entire variable domain, with the rest obtained from reference TRBV7-2 and TRBJ2-7, is as follows: GAGVSQSPSNKVTEKGKDVELRCDPISGHTALYWYRQSLGQGLEFLIYFQGNSAPDKSGLPSDRFSAERTGGSVSTLTIQRTQQEDSAVYLCASSEYYEQYFGPGTRLTVT.

The rearrangement uses TRBV2 and TRBJ1-2; D is ambiguous. This CDR3 contains 16 residues. V lost 0 bases and J 8 bases, leaving 19 bases between the germline ends. Germline V gene lookup returns CDR1 SNHLY and CDR2 FYNNEI. CDR3 residues: CASSEAIPDPIKGYTF. DNA for the CDR3: TGTGCCAGCAGTGAAGCGATTCCGGACCCCATTAAGGGCTACACCTTC.

This clonotype has more than one count but fewer than ten. V gene TRBV7-2 combines with J gene TRBJ1-2, with D possibly matching TRBD1 (5 bases). This CDR3 comprises 15 residues. The V gene lost 1 base and the J gene lost 0 bases, with 9 bases spanning the gap. Germline V gene data show CDR1 as SGHTA and CDR2 as FQGNSA. This CDR3 is CASSLGRVSNYGYTF. The CDR3 DNA is TGTGCCAGCAGCTTAGGCAGGGTCTCTAACTATGGCTACACCTTC. The entire variable domain, with the rest obtained from reference TRBV7-2 and TRBJ1-2, is as follows: GAGVSQSPSNKVTEKGKDVELRCDPISGHTALYWYRQSLGQGLEFLIYFQGNSAPDKSGLPSDRFSAERTGGSVSTLTIQRTQQEDSAVYLCASSLGRVSNYGYTFGSGTRLTVV.

The chain carries TRBV20-1 and TRBJ1-2; D gene unclear. This CDR3 has 13 amino acids. Germline loops: CDR1 DFQATT, CDR2 SNEGSKA (reference sequence). Between the trimmed V and J ends, which lost 6 bases and 2 bases, there was a span of 13 bases. The CDR3 DNA reads as TGCAGTGCCCCTTCCCAGAGAAACTATGGCTACACCTTC. It is translated as CSAPSQRNYGYTF.

This clonotype was seen more than once but under ten times. The chain carries TRBV7-8 and TRBJ2-3; D perhaps matches TRBD2 (5 bases). Germline V gene sequence: CDR1 SGHVS, CDR2 FQNEAQ. The CDR3 runs 14 residues. Trimming took off 2 bases at V and 3 bases at J, with 9 bases between the two ends. The chain's CDR3 is CASSLTRATDTQYF. The CDR3 nucleotides read TGTGCCAGCAGCTTAACGAGGGCTACAGATACGCAGTATTTT.

The chain joins TRBV19 to TRBJ1-2, with no clear D. Looked up from germline, CDR1 is LNHDA and CDR2 is SQIVND (reference sequence). V gave up 10 bases and J gave up 2 bases, with 11 bases separating them. This CDR3 has 12 residues. The CDR3 sequence is CATEFGNYGYTF. The CDR3 nucleotides read TGTGCCACCGAATTCGGGAACTATGGCTACACCTTC.

This clonotype was counted many times. This rearrangement joins TRBV29-1 to TRBJ2-7; D not resolved. The CDR3 extends over 11 amino acids. V dropped 6 bases and J dropped 3 bases, with 9 bases sitting between them. CDR1 is SQVTM and CDR2 is ANQGSEA in the germline V gene. The chain's CDR3 is CSVVWDYEQYF. CDR3 bases: TGCAGCGTCGTTTGGGACTACGAGCAGTACTTC.

There are a few counts of this clonotype. The chain carries TRBV5-4 and TRBJ2-7; D assignment may be TRBD1 or TRBD2 (6 bases each). V lost 0 bases to trimming and J lost 4 bases, with 11 bases between them. The CDR3 is 14 amino acids. Germline-derived CDR1 and CDR2 are SGHNT and YYREEE (reference sequence). The CDR3 spells CASSLAGAEYEQYF. The CDR3 DNA follows: TGTGCCAGCAGCTTGGCGGGGGCAGAGTACGAGCAGTACTTC.

This clonotype came up a few times. The CDR3 DNA follows: TGTGCCAGCAGCTCTGGGACCGGACCTAACACTGAAGCTTTCTTT. Translation: CASSSGTGPNTEAFF. The genes are TRBV5-5 and TRBJ1-1, with TRBD1 as a possible D gene (5 bases). The germline V and J ends were trimmed by 3 bases and 2 bases, with 14 bases remaining between them. This CDR3 comprises 15 residues. Germline V gene sequence: CDR1 SGHKS, CDR2 YYEKEE (reference sequence).

This clonotype has only a few counts. The chain combines TRBV7-2 with TRBJ2-7; D is undetermined. The germline gives CDR1 SGHTA, CDR2 FQGNSA. The CDR3 is 12 residues long. The germline V and J ends were trimmed by 8 bases and 1 base, with 9 bases remaining between them. DNA of the CDR3: TGTGCCAGCCGGGTTGGGTCCTACGAGCAGTACTTC. Protein: CASRVGSYEQYF. Filled out from reference TRBV7-2 and TRBJ2-7, the complete variable domain reads GAGVSQSPSNKVTEKGKDVELRCDPISGHTALYWYRQSLGQGLEFLIYFQGNSAPDKSGLPSDRFSAERTGGSVSTLTIQRTQQEDSAVYLCASRVGSYEQYFGPGTRLTVT.

The V gene is TRBV20-1, the J gene TRBJ2-2; the D is unclear. With 4 bases removed from V and 5 bases from J, the gap between germline ends came to 11 bases. Germline assignment: CDR1 DFQATT and CDR2 SNEGSKA (reference sequence). The CDR3 contains 13 residues. DNA for the CDR3: TGCAGTGCTAAAAGAGTAGAGACCGGGGAGCTGTTTTTT. As protein: CSAKRVETGELFF.

The J gene is TRBJ2-5, the V gene TRBV29-1; 7 positions agree with TRBD1. The CDR3 spans 14 residues. CDR1 SQVTM and CDR2 ANQGSEA come from the germline V gene. J gave up 4 bases and V 4 bases, and 9 bases lay outside the gene matches. The CDR3 sequence is CSVGKGGRGETQYF. The CDR3 nucleotides read TGCAGCGTTGGGAAAGGGGGCAGGGGAGAGACCCAGTACTTC.

This clonotype was counted a few times. V and J are TRBV5-6 and TRBJ2-4; D gene unclear. There are 16 residues in the CDR3. V was shortened by 0 bases and J by 0 bases, with 10 bases between the two germline ends. Germline V gives CDR1 SGHDT, CDR2 YYEEEE. Written as DNA, the CDR3 is TGTGCCAGCAGCTTGGCGTCAGAAATAGCCAAAAACATTCAGTACTTC. This codes for CASSLASEIAKNIQYF.

The chain combines TRBV5-5 with TRBJ1-6; possible D gene TRBD1, 6 bases. V was pared by 5 bases and J by 6 bases, with 15 bases between. The CDR3 length is 15 residues. Germline V gene lookup returns CDR1 SGHKS and CDR2 YYEKEE (reference sequence). The CDR3 region is CASRDQGTSNSPLHF. The CDR3 DNA reads as TGTGCCAGCAGGGATCAAGGGACAAGTAATTCACCCCTCCACTTT.

This clonotype has a handful of counts. This chain connects TRBV5-1 to TRBJ2-5; 12 nucleotides align to TRBD1. This CDR3 region has 17 residues. Germline V gene sequence: CDR1 SGHRS, CDR2 YFSETQ. With V trimmed by 4 bases and J by 6 bases, 13 bases remained unmatched. CDR3 sequence reads: CASSPFPGTGGGKTQYF. The CDR3 DNA sequence: TGCGCCAGCAGCCCTTTTCCCGGGACAGGGGGCGGGAAGACCCAGTACTTC.

This clonotype was seen only a few times. The chain is built from TRBV7-8 and TRBJ2-1; 7 bases are a match to TRBD1. With 3 bases clipped from V and 5 bases from J, the junction kept 7 bases outside the gene matches. The CDR3 length is 15 residues. The V gene's germline CDR1 is SGHVS and CDR2 FQNEAQ. CDR3 DNA: TGTGCCAGCAGCTTGGCGCGACAGGGCCACAATGAGCAGTTCTTC. Translated, it gives CASSLARQGHNEQFF.

The genes are TRBV18 and TRBJ2-2; 9 bases are shared with TRBD1. Germline V gives CDR1 KGHSH, CDR2 LQKENI. The V gene end was trimmed by 4 bases and the J gene end by 1 base; junction bases not matched to a gene: 10. The CDR3 runs 18 residues. In DNA form, the CDR3 reads TGTGCCAGCTCACTTATACTGGACAGGGGCCTGAACACCGGGGAGCTGTTTTTT. Its protein is CASSLILDRGLNTGELFF. Using reference TRBV18 and TRBJ2-2 for the parts outside the CDR3, the full variable domain is NAGVMQNPRHLVRRRGQEARLRCSPMKGHSHVYWYRQLPEEGLKFMVYLQKENIIDESGMPKERFSAEFPKEGPSILRIQQVVRGDSAAYFCASSLILDRGLNTGELFFGEGSRLTVL.